A single count supports the clone carrying this T cell receptor beta chain. The CDR3 loop spans 16 amino acids. V gave up 7 bases and J gave up 4 bases, with 17 bases separating them. Per germline, CDR1 MDHEN and CDR2 SYDVKM. This sample was taken from a study of blood T cell repertoires in COVID-19. As for the study in general: Whether acute or convalescent, the COVID-19 samples came from the United States, Italy and Spain. PBMCs, B-cell-depleted T cells, or T cells were the source of the cDNA or gDNA that made up the material.

Methods used by the authors: How many nucleated cells were present was estimated from reference gene primer amplification. This table comes from immunoSEQ multiplex PCR, and its TCRdb copy is limited to in-frame clones, with some not included. Clonal size and the V and J genes are those of that table, whereas D and trimming came from the DNA. The sample holds about 78,000 clones; around 77% are singletons and the top ten take about 10%. This sequence was found in a human donor in a cohort sampled during active COVID-19. V is TRBV28 and J is TRBJ2-6, with TRBD1 as a possible D gene (7 bases). Sequenced material: peripheral blood. The CDR3 coding sequence is TGTGCCAGCACCGAGGAGGGGGCTGCGGGGGCCAACGTCCTGACTTTC. It codes for CASTEEGAAGANVLTF.